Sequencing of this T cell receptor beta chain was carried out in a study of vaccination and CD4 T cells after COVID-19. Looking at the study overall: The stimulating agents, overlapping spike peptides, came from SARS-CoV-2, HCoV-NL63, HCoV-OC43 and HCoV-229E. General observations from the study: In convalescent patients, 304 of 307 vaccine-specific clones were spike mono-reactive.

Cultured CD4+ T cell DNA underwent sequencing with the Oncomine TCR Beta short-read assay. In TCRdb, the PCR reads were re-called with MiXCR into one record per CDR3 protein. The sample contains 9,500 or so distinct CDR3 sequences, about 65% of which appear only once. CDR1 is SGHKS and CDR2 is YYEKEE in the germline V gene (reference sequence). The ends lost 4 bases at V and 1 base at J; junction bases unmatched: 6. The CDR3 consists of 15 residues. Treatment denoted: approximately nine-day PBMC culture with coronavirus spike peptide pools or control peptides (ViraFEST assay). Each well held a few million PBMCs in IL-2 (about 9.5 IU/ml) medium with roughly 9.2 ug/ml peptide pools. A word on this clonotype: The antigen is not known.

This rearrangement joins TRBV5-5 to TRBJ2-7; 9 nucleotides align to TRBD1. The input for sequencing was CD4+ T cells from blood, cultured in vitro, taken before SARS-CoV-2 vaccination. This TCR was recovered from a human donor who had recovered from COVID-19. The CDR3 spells CASSQRTGDSYEQYF. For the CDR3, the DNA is TGTGCCAGCAGCCAAAGGACAGGGGATTCCTACGAGCAGTACTTC.